Sequencing of this TCR beta chain was carried out in a study of blood T cells in healthy people across ages. Using a J-beta primer mix together with a sample-barcoded 5' primer, a second PCR was run for roughly 6 to 11 cycles. Each sample yielded at least 3 million CDR3-containing paired-end reads. TCRdb analysed the 5' RACE reads with MiXCR anew, one entry per CDR3 protein. Among roughly 720,000 distinct CDR3 sequences, around half were seen once, and the ten largest hold about 38%. Study-wide findings and caveats: Naive CD4+ cell counts and diversity both ran higher in long-lived than in aged donors.

J was trimmed by 1 base and V by 2 bases; bases with no gene match: 7. The CDR3 spans 17 residues. Germline V gene sequence: CDR1 KGHDR, CDR2 SFDVKD. Each donor gave roughly 10 milliliters of peripheral blood. Details on this clonotype: Its antigen is still unknown.

Sequenced material: blood. The rearrangement joins TRBV24-1 to TRBJ1-1; the match to TRBD1 covers 9 bases. The sequence was collected from a man older than 75 in good health. The CDR3, as DNA: TGTGCCACCAGTGATTCACCGGGACAGGGAAAGAACACTGAAGCTTTCTTT. Its translation: CATSDSPGQGKNTEAFF.